This entry features one T cell receptor (beta chain) sequence. Clones were read by immunoSEQ multiplex PCR, and TCRdb kept only the in-frame ones, dropping some. In the table there are about 300,000 clones, around 88% of which are singletons. The sample belongs to a study of blood T cell repertoires in COVID-19. CDR3 length equals 15 residues. Germline CDR1 and CDR2: SGHTS and YDEGEE. V was trimmed by 5 bases and J by 2 bases, leaving 14 bases between them. The clonotype was recovered from a woman aged 45 to 65 with acute or convalescent COVID-19. The specimen sequenced was peripheral blood. J is TRBJ1-5 and V is TRBV5-8; D remains ambiguous. CDR3 coding DNA: TGTGCCAGCAGTTCCGGTGGTGCCGGCAATCAGCCCCAGCATTTT. This translates into CASSSGGAGNQPQHF.